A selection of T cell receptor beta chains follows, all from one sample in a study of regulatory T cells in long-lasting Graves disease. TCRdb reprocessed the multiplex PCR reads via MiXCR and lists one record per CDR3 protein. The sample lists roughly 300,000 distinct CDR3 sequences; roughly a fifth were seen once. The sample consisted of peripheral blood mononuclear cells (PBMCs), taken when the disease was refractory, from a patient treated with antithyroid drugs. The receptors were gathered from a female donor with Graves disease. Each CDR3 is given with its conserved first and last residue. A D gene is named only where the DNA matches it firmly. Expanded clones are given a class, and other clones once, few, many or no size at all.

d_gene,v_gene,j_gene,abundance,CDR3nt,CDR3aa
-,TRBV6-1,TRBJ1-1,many,TGTGCCAGCAGTGACCCCCTCAGGGGCCTGAACACTGAAGCTTTCTTT,CASSDPLRGLNTEAFF
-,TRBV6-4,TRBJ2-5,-,TGTGCCAGCAGTTCCCAGGGGTCCCCGCAAGAGACCCAGTACTTC,CASSSQGSPQETQYF
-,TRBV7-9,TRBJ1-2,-,TGTGCCAGCAGCTTCGGGGGCCCAGGGGATGGCTACACCTTC,CASSFGGPGDGYTF
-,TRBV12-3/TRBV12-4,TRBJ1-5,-,TGTGCCAGCAGGCCAGCGGGTAATCAGCCCCAGCATTTT,CASRPAGNQPQHF
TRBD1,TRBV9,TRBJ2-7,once,TGTGCCAGCAGCGTAGGTTGGGACAGGGGGCTCGAGCAGTACTTC,CASSVGWDRGLEQYF
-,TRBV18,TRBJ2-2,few,TGTGCCAGCTCACGAGAGCACTCCTCGAACACCGGGGAGCTGTTTTTT,CASSREHSSNTGELFF
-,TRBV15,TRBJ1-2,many,TGTGCCACCAGCAGGGACAGTAATCCCCTCTATGGCTACACCTTC,CATSRDSNPLYGYTF
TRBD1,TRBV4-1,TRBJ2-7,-,TGCGCCAGCAGCCAAGGGGACGCAGGGGGCGACGAGCAGTACTTC,CASSQGDAGGDEQYF
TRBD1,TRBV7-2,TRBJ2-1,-,TGTGCCAGCAGCTTACGGTTTTTACAGGGGGCGGGCGACAATGAGCAGTTCTTC,CASSLRFLQGAGDNEQFF
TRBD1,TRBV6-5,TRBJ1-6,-,TGTGCCAGCAGTTATTTGCCCGGACAGGGCTCTAATTCACCCCTCCACTTT,CASSYLPGQGSNSPLHF
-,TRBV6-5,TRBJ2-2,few,TGTGCCAGCAGTTATGGAAGGGGTGGCGGGACCGGGGAGCTGTTTTTT,CASSYGRGGGTGELFF
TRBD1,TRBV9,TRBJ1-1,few,TGTGCCAGCAGCGTAGGGACAGGGGTATTAATGAACACTGAAGCTTTCTTT,CASSVGTGVLMNTEAFF
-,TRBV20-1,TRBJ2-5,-,TGCAGTGCTAGGACAGGAAGGGGGACCCAGTACTTC,CSARTGRGTQYF
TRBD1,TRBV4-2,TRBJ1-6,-,TGTGCCAGCAGCCAAGTGACAGGGAATTCACCCCTCCACTTT,CASSQVTGNSPLHF
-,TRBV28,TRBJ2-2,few,TGTGCCAGCAGCTCACAGGGATCAACCGGGGAGCTGTTTTTT,CASSSQGSTGELFF
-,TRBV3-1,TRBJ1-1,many,TGTGCCAGCAGCCTGGGGGCGGACTACACTGAAGCTTTCTTT,CASSLGADYTEAFF
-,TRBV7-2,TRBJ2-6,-,TGTGCCGGCAGCTACGAACCAGGGTCTGGGGCCAACGTCCTGACTTTC,CAGSYEPGSGANVLTF
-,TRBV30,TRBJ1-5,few,TGTGCCTGGAGTGTAGTGGGACAAGGCAATCAGCCCCAGCATTTT,CAWSVVGQGNQPQHF
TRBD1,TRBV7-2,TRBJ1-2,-,TGTGCCAGCAGCCAGGGACAGGGGAGGGGCTACACCTTC,CASSQGQGRGYTF
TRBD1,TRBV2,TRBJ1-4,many,TGTGCCAGCAGCGGACAGGGCGGTAATGAAAAACTGTTTTTT,CASSGQGGNEKLFF
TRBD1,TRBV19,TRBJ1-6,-,TGTGCCAGTAGTACGGGACAGGGGGGTTCACCCCTCCACTTT,CASSTGQGGSPLHF